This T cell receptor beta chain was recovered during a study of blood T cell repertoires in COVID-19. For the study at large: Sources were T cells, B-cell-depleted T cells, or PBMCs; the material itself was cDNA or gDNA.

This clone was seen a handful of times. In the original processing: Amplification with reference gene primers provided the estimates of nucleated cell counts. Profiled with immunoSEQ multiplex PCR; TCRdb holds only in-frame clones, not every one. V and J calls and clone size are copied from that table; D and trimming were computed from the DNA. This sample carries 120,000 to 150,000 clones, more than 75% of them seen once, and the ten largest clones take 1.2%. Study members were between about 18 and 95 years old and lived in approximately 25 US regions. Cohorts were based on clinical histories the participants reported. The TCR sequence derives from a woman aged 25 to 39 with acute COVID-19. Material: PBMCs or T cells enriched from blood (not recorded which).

CDR3: CASSVYRGAYGYTF. CDR3 sequence (DNA): TGTGCCAGCAGCGTGTACAGGGGAGCCTATGGCTACACCTTC. The chain carries TRBV7-2 and TRBJ1-2, with 7 bases matching TRBD1. The CDR3 length is 14 residues. The germline CDR1 and CDR2 sequences are SGHTA and FQGNSA. The junction had 7 bases not matched to a gene; V was cut back by 5 bases and J by 4 bases. Full variable domain (outside the CDR3, taken from reference TRBV7-2 and TRBJ1-2): GAGVSQSPSNKVTEKGKDVELRCDPISGHTALYWYRQSLGQGLEFLIYFQGNSAPDKSGLPSDRFSAERTGGSVSTLTIQRTQQEDSAVYLCASSVYRGAYGYTFGSGTRLTVV.